Shown below are 19 T cell receptor beta chains from a single sample sequenced in a study of metastatic and nonmetastatic thyroid tumors. TCRdb re-called the PCR reads via MiXCR. The sample lists about 15,000 clones, roughly 23% occurring once. Not a single patient had been given any form of treatment at any point before undergoing thyroid surgery. The sequenced sample was blood. Receptors were obtained from a male donor with papillary thyroid cancer or a benign thyroid nodule (not recorded which). Some clones in this sample may be carry-over from other donors' samples.

This clone was seen ten or more times. The chain links TRBV2 to TRBJ2-7; the D gene is possibly TRBD1 (7 bases). Germline V gene lookup returns CDR1 SNHLY and CDR2 FYNNEI. V was pared by 8 bases and J by 6 bases, with 20 bases between. The CDR3 runs to 14 residues. The CDR3 sequence: CASGRGQPVIEQYF. CDR3 nucleotide sequence: TGTGCCAGCGGGCGGGGACAGCCCGTTATCGAGCAGTACTTC.

This clone has a count of ten or more. The chain uses TRBV5-1 and TRBJ2-3; 11 nucleotides match TRBD2. The CDR3 length is 18 residues. The germline V gene has CDR1 SGHRS and CDR2 YFSETQ. Unmatched junction bases numbered 9, after V lost 0 bases and J lost 3 bases. The CDR3 nucleotides are TGCGCCAGCAGCTTGGATCGGGCTAGCGGGGGGTCAACAGATACGCAGTATTTT. Protein sequence: CASSLDRASGGSTDTQYF.

This clone was observed many times. This chain's CDR3 is CASSDPAAGDTQYF. The CDR3 bases are TGTGCCAGCAGTGATCCCGCGGCAGGTGATACGCAGTATTTT. The genes are TRBV6-1 and TRBJ2-3; D gene ambiguous. CDR3 length: 14 amino acids. Looked up from germline, CDR1 is MNHNS and CDR2 is SASEGT. V lost 3 bases, J lost 6 bases, and 13 bases lay in between.

This clone showed up many times. The chain carries TRBV6-4 and TRBJ2-1; 11 bases align to TRBD2. Germline lookup yields CDR1 MRHNA and CDR2 SNTAGT. V was clipped by 0 bases and J by 7 bases; unmatched bases: 2. The CDR3 has 15 amino acids. Here the CDR3 reads CASSDSLAGGNEQFF. DNA of the CDR3: TGTGCCAGCAGTGACTCGCTAGCGGGGGGTAATGAGCAGTTCTTC.

This clone was seen ten or more times. V and J are TRBV19 and TRBJ1-1; D may be TRBD1 (6 bases). The CDR3 covers 13 residues. The V and J ends lost 7 bases and 0 bases respectively, with 9 bases between them. Looked up from germline, CDR1 is LNHDA and CDR2 is SQIVND (reference sequence). The CDR3 DNA reads as TGTGCCAGTAAGACAGGTTTGAACACTGAAGCTTTCTTT. It encodes CASKTGLNTEAFF.

In its sample, this clone ranks as medium-sized. The chain couples TRBV27 to TRBJ2-7; 12 bases fit TRBD1. The CDR3 extends over 18 amino acids. J gave up 3 bases and V 2 bases, and 11 bases lay outside the gene matches. Germline CDR1 reads MNHEY; CDR2 reads SMNVEV (reference sequence). The CDR3 bases are TGTGCCAGCAGTTTAGGAAGAGGGGGGACAGGGGGCTTCTACGAGCAGTACTTC. It encodes CASSLGRGGTGGFYEQYF.

This clone was counted at least ten times. The chain uses TRBV6-2 or TRBV6-3 and TRBJ1-4; possible D gene TRBD1, 5 bases. V gave up 5 bases and J gave up 8 bases, with 15 bases separating them. The CDR3 extends over 14 amino acids. Germline values: CDR1 MNHEY, CDR2 SVGEGT. Here the CDR3 DNA reads TGTGCCAGCAGTACCGCGGACATATCAGAAAAACTGTTTTTT. Its translation: CASSTADISEKLFF.

This clone was seen at least ten times. The chain couples TRBV15 to TRBJ1-1, with D possibly TRBD1 on 6 matching bases. Germline assignment: CDR1 LNHNV and CDR2 YYDKDF (reference sequence). The CDR3 loop spans 14 amino acids. Trimming left V 6 bases short and J 0 bases short, with 11 bases between. The CDR3 DNA reads as TGTGCCACCAGACAGGGCCTCCTGAACACTGAAGCTTTCTTT. This gives the protein CATRQGLLNTEAFF.

The chain has TRBV7-3 and TRBJ2-3, with TRBD2 matching over 7 bases. From germline, CDR1 is SGHTA and CDR2 FQGTGA. Trimming cost V 1 base and J 0 bases; bases outside gene matches: 7. The CDR3 sequence is 17 residues long. CDR3 sequence reads: CASSLRSGAGSTDTQYF. In DNA, the CDR3 is TGTGCCAGCAGCTTAAGGAGCGGGGCAGGGAGCACAGATACGCAGTATTTT.

The chain carries TRBV18 and TRBJ2-3; D gene unclear. The CDR3 contains 11 residues. The germline V gene encodes CDR1 KGHSH and CDR2 LQKENI. Trimming cost V 4 bases and J 5 bases, with 4 bases left between them. Here the CDR3 DNA reads TGTGCCAGCTCACTCGAAGATACGCAGTATTTT. Amino acids: CASSLEDTQYF.

This clone is medium-sized in the sample. The chain joins TRBV5-1 to TRBJ2-7; TRBD1 might be the D (5 bases). The germline V and J ends were trimmed by 5 bases and 0 bases, with 9 bases remaining between them. The CDR3 totals 13 residues. Germline V gene sequence: CDR1 SGHRS, CDR2 YFSETQ. The CDR3 nucleotides read TGCGCCAGCAGTATGGACAACTCCTACGAGCAGTACTTC. It yields the protein CASSMDNSYEQYF.

This clone occurred many times. The chain recombines TRBV6-4 with TRBJ2-1; 11 bases map to TRBD2. The CDR3 length is 14 residues. With V trimmed by 2 bases and J by 10 bases, 4 bases remained unmatched. CDR1 MRHNA and CDR2 SNTAGT come from the germline V gene. This CDR3 is CASSDTSGSREQFF. The CDR3 DNA is TGTGCCAGCAGTGACACTAGCGGGAGTCGCGAGCAGTTCTTC.

The chain uses TRBV11-1 and TRBJ2-7; D may be TRBD1 (6 bases). Germline CDR1 and CDR2: SGHAT and FQDESV (reference sequence). This CDR3 is built from 16 residues. Trimming took off 1 base at V and 0 bases at J, with 13 bases between the two ends. CDR3 sequence reads: CASSLVVRTDSYEQYF. CDR3 DNA sequence: TGTGCCAGCAGCTTAGTCGTCAGGACAGACTCCTACGAGCAGTACTTC.

This clone is medium-sized (0.01 to 0.1%) within its sample. The CDR3 DNA follows: TGCAGTGCTGCTATAGCGGGGGGGCCCGGCTACGAGCAGTACTTC. This gives the protein CSAAIAGGPGYEQYF. The chain combines TRBV20-1 with TRBJ2-7; 11 bases fit TRBD2. The V and J ends lost 5 bases and 3 bases, in that order; junction bases with no gene match: 9. Germline assignment: CDR1 DFQATT and CDR2 SNEGSKA (reference sequence). The CDR3 covers 15 residues.

This clone was observed many times. A much larger clone lies one base from this, so it may be a read error. Other DNA sequences in this sample translate to the same CDR3. CDR3 sequence reads: CASSLGGGVTEAFF. The CDR3 DNA reads as TGTGCCAGCAGCTTGGGCGGAGGGGTAACTGAAGCCTTCTTT. The chain recombines TRBV5-5 with TRBJ1-1; perhaps TRBD1 as D (5 bases). Germline V gene sequence: CDR1 SGHKS, CDR2 YYEKEE (reference sequence). The CDR3 is 14 amino acids.

In this sample, this clone turned up many times. This sequence may be a read error, since a much larger clone differs from it by one base. The rearrangement joins TRBV20-1 to TRBJ2-2; tentative D call: TRBD1 (6 bases). The CDR3 runs to 16 residues. Germline lookup yields CDR1 DFQATT and CDR2 SNEGSKA (reference sequence). Here the CDR3 DNA reads TGCAGTGCTAGGGCCATTGGGGGCAGGTTGACCGGGGAGCTGCTTTTT. Protein sequence: CSARAIGGRLTGELLF.

This clone was recorded at least ten times. The gene calls are TRBV10-3 and TRBJ1-1; TRBD1 is a possible D gene (6 bases). V gave up 5 bases and J gave up 5 bases, with 9 bases separating them. Germline CDR1 reads ENHRY; CDR2 reads SYGVKD. CDR3 length: 12 residues. CDR3 sequence: CAISLGGTEAFF. CDR3 bases: TGTGCCATCAGTCTAGGGGGGACTGAAGCTTTCTTT.

In its sample, this clone was seen many times. The same CDR3 is also encoded by other DNA sequences in this sample. The rearrangement joins TRBV27 to TRBJ1-5; D remains unclear. The germline V gene has CDR1 MNHEY and CDR2 SMNVEV (reference sequence). Trimming took 5 bases from V and 5 from J, leaving 13 bases between them. The CDR3 loop spans 14 amino acids. CDR3 in amino acids: CASSPTTMYQPQHF. CDR3 sequence (DNA): TGTGCCAGCAGTCCAACCACCATGTATCAGCCCCAGCATTTT.

The rearrangement uses TRBV11-2 and TRBJ2-7; unclear D gene. Trimming left V 2 bases short and J 2 bases short, with 10 bases between. CDR3 length: 14 residues. CDR1 is SGHAT, CDR2 FQNNGV, per germline. The CDR3 reads CASSLSGTTYEQYF. CDR3 nucleotides: TGTGCCAGCAGCTTATCCGGCACAACCTACGAGCAGTACTTC.